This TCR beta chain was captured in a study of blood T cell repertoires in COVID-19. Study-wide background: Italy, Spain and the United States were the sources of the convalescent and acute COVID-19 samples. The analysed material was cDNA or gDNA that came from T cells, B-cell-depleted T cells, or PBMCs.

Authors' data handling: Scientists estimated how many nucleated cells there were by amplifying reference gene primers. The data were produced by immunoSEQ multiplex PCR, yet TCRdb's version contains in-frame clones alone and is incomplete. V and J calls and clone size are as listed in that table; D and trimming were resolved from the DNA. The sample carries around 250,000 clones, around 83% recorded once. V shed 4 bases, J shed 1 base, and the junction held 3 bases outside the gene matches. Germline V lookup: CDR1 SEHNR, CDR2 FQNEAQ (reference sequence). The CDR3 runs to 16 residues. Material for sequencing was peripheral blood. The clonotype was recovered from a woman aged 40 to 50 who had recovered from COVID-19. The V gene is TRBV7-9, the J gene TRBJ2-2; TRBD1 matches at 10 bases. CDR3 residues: CASSSRTGGNTGELFF. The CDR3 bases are TGTGCCAGCAGCTCTCGGACAGGGGGGAACACCGGGGAGCTGTTTTTT.